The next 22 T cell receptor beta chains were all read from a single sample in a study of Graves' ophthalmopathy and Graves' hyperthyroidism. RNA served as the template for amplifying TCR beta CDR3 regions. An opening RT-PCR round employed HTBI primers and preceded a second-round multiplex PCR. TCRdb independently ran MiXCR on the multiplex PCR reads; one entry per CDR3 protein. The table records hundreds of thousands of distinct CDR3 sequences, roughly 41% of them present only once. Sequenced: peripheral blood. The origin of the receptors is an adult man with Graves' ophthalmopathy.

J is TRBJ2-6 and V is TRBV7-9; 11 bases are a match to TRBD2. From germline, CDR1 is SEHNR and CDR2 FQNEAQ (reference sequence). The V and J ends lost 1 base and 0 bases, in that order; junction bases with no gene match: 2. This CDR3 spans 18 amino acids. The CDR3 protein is CASSLGLAGGSGANVLTF. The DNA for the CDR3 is TGTGCCAGCAGCTTAGGCCTAGCGGGGGGCTCTGGGGCCAACGTCCTGACTTTC.

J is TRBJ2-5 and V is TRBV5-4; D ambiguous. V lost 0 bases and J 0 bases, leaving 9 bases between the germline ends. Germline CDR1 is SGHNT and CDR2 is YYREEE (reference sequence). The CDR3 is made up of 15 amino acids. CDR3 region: CASSLDGMNQETQYF. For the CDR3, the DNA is TGTGCCAGCAGCTTGGATGGGATGAACCAAGAGACCCAGTACTTC.

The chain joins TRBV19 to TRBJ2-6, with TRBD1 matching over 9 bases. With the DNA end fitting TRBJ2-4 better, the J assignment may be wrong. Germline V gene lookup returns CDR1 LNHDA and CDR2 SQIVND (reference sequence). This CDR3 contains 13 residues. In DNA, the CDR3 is TGTGCCACCAAACAGGGGGCGGCGGACATTCAGTACTTC. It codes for CATKQGAADIQYF.

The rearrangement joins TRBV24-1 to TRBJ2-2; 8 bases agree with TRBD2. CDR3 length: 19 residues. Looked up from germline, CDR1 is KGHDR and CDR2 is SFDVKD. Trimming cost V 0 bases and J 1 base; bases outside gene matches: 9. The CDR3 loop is CATSDLGASGRRNTGELFF. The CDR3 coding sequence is TGTGCCACCAGTGATTTGGGAGCCAGCGGGAGACGGAACACCGGGGAGCTGTTTTTT.

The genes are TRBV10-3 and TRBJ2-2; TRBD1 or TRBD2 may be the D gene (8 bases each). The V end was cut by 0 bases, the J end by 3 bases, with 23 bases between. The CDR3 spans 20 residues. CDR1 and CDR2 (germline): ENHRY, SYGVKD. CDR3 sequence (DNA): TGTGCCATCAGTGAGTCGACAGGGGCATCCGGGACTAGTGACACCGGGGAGCTGTTTTTT. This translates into CAISESTGASGTSDTGELFF.

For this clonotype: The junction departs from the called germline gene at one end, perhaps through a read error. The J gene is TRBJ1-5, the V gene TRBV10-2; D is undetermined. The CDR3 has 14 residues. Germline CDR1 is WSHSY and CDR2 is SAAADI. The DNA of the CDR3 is TGTGCCAGGAGTATTGACGGATCGAATCAGCCCCGGCATTTT. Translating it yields CARSIDGSNQPRHF.

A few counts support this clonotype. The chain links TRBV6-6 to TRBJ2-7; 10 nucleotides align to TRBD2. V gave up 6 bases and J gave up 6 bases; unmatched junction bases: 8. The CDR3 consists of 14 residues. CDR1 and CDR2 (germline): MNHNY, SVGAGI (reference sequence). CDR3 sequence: CASSQLAGLGEQYF. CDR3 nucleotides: TGTGCCAGCAGCCAACTAGCGGGGTTGGGCGAGCAGTACTTC.

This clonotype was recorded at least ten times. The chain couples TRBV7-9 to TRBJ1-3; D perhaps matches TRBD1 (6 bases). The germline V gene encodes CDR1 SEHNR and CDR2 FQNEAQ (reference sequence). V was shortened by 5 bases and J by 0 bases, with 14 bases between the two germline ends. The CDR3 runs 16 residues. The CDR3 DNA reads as TGTGCCAGCAGCCAACAGGGTCTTCACTCTGGAAACACCATATATTTT. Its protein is CASSQQGLHSGNTIYF.

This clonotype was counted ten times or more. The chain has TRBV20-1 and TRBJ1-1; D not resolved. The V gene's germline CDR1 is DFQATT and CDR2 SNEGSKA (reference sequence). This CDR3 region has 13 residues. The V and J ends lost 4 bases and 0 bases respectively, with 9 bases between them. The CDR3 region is CSATAGMNTEAFF. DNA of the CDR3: TGCAGTGCTACGGCAGGCATGAACACTGAAGCTTTCTTT.

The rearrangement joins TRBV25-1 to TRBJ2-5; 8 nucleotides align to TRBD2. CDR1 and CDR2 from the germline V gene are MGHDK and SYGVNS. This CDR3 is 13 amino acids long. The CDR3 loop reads CARGTSGQETQYF. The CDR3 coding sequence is TGTGCTAGGGGCACTAGCGGCCAAGAGACCCAGTACTTC.

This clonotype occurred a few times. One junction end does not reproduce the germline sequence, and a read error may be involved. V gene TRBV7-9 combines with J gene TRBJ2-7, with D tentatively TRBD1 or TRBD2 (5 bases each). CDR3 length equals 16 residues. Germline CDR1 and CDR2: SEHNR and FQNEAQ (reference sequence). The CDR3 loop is CASSQGLGQEPYEQYF. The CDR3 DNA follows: TGCGCCAGCAGCCAAGGACTGGGGCAGGAGCCCTACGAGCAGTACTTC.

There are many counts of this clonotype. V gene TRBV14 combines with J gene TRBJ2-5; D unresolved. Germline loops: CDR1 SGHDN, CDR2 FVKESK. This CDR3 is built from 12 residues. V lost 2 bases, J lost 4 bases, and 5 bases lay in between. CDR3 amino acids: CASSQSRETQYF. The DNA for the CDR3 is TGTGCCAGCAGCCAATCTCGAGAGACCCAGTACTTC.

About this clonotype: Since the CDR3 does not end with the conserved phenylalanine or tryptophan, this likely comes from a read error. This chain's CDR3 is CASSASPGESSPLHL. DNA for the CDR3: TGCGCCAGCAGCGCCTCCCCAGGGGAGAGTTCACCCCTCCACTTA. V gene TRBV5-1 combines with J gene TRBJ1-6; perhaps TRBD1 as D (6 bases). The CDR3 length is 15 residues. Germline CDR1 SGHRS, CDR2 YFSETQ. V was pared by 4 bases and J by 9 bases, with 17 bases between.

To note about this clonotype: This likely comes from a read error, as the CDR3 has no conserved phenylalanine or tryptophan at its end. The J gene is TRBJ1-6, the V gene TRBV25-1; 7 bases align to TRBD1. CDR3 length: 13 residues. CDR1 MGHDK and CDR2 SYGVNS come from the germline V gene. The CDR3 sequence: CASSGTALSPLHL. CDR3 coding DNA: TGTGCTAGCAGCGGGACAGCCCTTTCACCCCTCCACCTT.

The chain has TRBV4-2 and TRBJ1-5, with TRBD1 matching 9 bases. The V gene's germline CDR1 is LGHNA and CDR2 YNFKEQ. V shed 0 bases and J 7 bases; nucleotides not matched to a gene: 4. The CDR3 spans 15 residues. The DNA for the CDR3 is TGTGCCAGCAGCCAAGAGGGACAGGGAAGACAGCCCCAGCATTTT. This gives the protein CASSQEGQGRQPQHF.

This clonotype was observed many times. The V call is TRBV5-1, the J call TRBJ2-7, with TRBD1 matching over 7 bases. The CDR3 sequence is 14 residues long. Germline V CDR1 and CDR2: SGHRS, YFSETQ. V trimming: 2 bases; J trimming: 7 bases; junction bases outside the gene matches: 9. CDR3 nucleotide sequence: TGCGCCAGCAGCTTCGGGACAGAGCCGCATGAGCAGTACTTC. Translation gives CASSFGTEPHEQYF.

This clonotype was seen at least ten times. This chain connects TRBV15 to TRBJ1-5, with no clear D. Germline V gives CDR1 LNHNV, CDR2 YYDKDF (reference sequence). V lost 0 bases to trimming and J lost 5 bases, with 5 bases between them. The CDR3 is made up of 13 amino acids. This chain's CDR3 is CATSREGYQPQHF. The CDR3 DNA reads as TGTGCCACCAGCAGAGAAGGGTATCAGCCCCAGCATTTT.

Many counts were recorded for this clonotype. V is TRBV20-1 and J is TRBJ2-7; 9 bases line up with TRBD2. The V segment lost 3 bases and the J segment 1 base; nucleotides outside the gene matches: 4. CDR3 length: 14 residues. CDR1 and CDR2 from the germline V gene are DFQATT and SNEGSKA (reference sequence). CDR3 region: CSASGTSRSYEQYF. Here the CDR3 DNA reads TGCAGTGCTAGTGGGACTAGCCGATCCTACGAGCAGTACTTC.

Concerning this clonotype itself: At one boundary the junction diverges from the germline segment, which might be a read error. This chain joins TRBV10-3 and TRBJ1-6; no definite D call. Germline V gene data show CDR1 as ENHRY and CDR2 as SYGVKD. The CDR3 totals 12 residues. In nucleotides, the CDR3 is TGTGCCAGCAGTGACACAGCTTCACCCCTCCACTTT. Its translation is CASSDTASPLHF.

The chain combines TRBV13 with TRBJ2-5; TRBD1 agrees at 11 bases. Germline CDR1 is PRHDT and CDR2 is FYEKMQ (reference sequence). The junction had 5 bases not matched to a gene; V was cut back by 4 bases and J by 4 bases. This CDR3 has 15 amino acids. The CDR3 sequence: CASSSRTGGAETQYF. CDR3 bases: TGTGCCAGCAGCTCACGGACAGGGGGCGCAGAGACCCAGTACTTC.

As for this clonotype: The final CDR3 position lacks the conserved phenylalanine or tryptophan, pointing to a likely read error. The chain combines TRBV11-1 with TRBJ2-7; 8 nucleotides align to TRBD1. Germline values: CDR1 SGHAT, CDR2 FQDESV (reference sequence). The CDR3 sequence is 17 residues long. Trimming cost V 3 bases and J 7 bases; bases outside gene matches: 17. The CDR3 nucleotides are TGTGCCAGCAGCTTTGGCAGCGTACAGGACAGGGTTGGAGAGCAGTACCTC. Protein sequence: CASSFGSVQDRVGEQYL.

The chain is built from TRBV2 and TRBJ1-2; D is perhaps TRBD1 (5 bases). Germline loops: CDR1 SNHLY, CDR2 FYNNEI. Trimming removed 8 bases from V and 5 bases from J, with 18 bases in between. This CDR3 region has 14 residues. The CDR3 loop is CASWVYRSSYGYTF. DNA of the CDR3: TGTGCCAGCTGGGTCTACAGGAGCTCATATGGCTACACCTTC.